The subject of this entry is one T cell receptor beta chain. Its antigen is currently unknown. This sample is drawn from a study of shared clonotypes between healthy human individuals. For the study at large: Each donor had three CD4 naive, three CD4 memory, two CD8 naive and one CD8 memory plate. Findings of the study overall: Tissues were not sampled, only blood, and their repertoires likely differ. Naive CD4 clonotypes were shared across a handful of donors at 5% to 6%. Naive subsets usually exceeded memory subsets in estimated richness.

V was pared by 3 bases and J by 14 bases, with 11 bases between. Germline V lookup: CDR1 LNHDA, CDR2 SQIVND (reference sequence). There are 11 residues in the CDR3. Assay used: immunoSEQ multiplex PCR; TCRdb lists only in-frame clones, some missing. This table holds 2 million to 2.5 million clones, just over 90% found once. Sequenced input: naive CD4+ T cells from PBMCs. The subset was: CD45RA+ positively selected. The chain carries TRBV19 and TRBJ2-4; TRBD2 might be the D (6 bases). The clonotype was recovered from a man between 18 and 35 years old in good health. Some clones in this sample may be carry-over from other donors' samples. The DNA of the CDR3 is TGTGCCAGTAGTATCGCTCGGGAGAAGTACTTC. This codes for CASSIAREKYF.